The 12 T cell receptor beta chains below come from one sample, sequenced in a study of cytomegalovirus exposure and HLA in healthy donors. The PCR made use of 60 Vbeta and 13 Jbeta primers. The assay was immunoSEQ multiplex PCR, and TCRdb's table has in-frame clones only and misses some. Among 200,000 to 250,000 clones listed, approximately 82% were seen once. The sequencing sample was made of PBMCs. These receptors were collected from a man aged 18 to 30 in good health and CMV-seronegative.

This clone was counted a few times. The chain has TRBV2 and TRBJ2-3; 9 bases are a match to TRBD2. This CDR3 has 14 amino acids. The ends lost 6 bases at V and 0 bases at J; junction bases unmatched: 1. Germline V gene lookup returns CDR1 SNHLY and CDR2 FYNNEI. The CDR3 spells CASRSGGSTDTQYF. CDR3 bases: TGTGCCAGCAGGAGCGGGGGGAGCACAGATACGCAGTATTTT.

V is TRBV9 and J is TRBJ2-5; TRBD2 agrees at 10 bases. The V gene's germline CDR1 is SGDLS and CDR2 YYNGEE. The V gene end was trimmed by 4 bases and the J gene end by 4 bases; junction bases not matched to a gene: 4. This CDR3 has 14 amino acids. The CDR3 loop is CASSNLAGGETQYF. The CDR3 DNA follows: TGTGCCAGCAGCAACTTAGCGGGAGGAGAGACCCAGTACTTC. The whole variable domain, remainder taken from reference TRBV9 and TRBJ2-5, is DSGVTQTPKHLITATGQRVTLRCSPRSGDLSVYWYQQSLDQGLQFLIQYYNGEERAKGNILERFSAQQFPDLHSELNLSSLELGDSALYFCASSNLAGGETQYFGPGTRLLVL.

The chain carries TRBV21-1 and TRBJ2-3; the table calls TRBD2, which could not be checked here. TRBV21-1 is a listed pseudogene. The CDR3 is 12 residues long. Here the CDR3 DNA reads TGTGCCAGTCAGACCCGGGCAGATACGCAGTATTTT. It translates to CASQTRADTQYF.

In this sample, this clone turned up a few times. The chain has TRBV2 and TRBJ1-2, with 10 bases fitting TRBD1. CDR1 and CDR2 (germline): SNHLY, FYNNEI. The CDR3 has 13 amino acids. Losses at the gene ends were 7 bases for V and 4 bases for J; bases not matched to a gene: 3. In DNA form, the CDR3 reads TGTGCCAGCATCCGGACAGGGGGCTATGGCTACACCTTC. Encoded protein: CASIRTGGYGYTF. The variable domain in full, completed from reference TRBV2 and TRBJ1-2, reads EPEVTQTPSHQVTQMGQEVILRCVPISNHLYFYWYRQILGQKVEFLVSFYNNEISEKSEIFDDQFSVERPDGSNFTLKIRSTKLEDSAMYFCASIRTGGYGYTFGSGTRLTVV.

This chain uses TRBV10-2 with TRBJ1-2; D is perhaps TRBD1 (5 bases). The V gene's germline CDR1 is WSHSY and CDR2 SAAADI. V shed 7 bases and J shed 8 bases, with 20 bases lying between them. The CDR3 has 14 amino acids. CDR3 loop: CASNTGGGAQGYTF. The CDR3 DNA reads as TGCGCCAGCAATACCGGCGGGGGAGCACAGGGCTACACCTTC.

The chain couples TRBV5-1 to TRBJ1-1, with a tentative D call TRBD1 (5 bases). Trimming pared 0 bases from V and 6 bases from J, leaving 9 bases between. Germline CDR1 reads SGHRS; CDR2 reads YFSETQ. This CDR3 region has 13 residues. In nucleotides, the CDR3 is TGCGCCAGCAGCTTGGCCAGGGCCGCTGAAGCTTTCTTT. Residues: CASSLARAAEAFF.

The chain combines TRBV2 with TRBJ1-5; weak D call: TRBD1 (6 bases). The CDR3 contains 16 residues. Looked up from germline, CDR1 is SNHLY and CDR2 is FYNNEI. V was cut by 6 bases and J by 0 bases, with 15 bases left in between. The chain's CDR3 is CASRSGQINSNQPQHF. CDR3 sequence (DNA): TGTGCCAGCAGGTCTGGACAGATCAATAGCAATCAGCCCCAGCATTTT.

V usage is TRBV4-1 and J usage is TRBJ2-2; the match to TRBD2 covers 11 bases. V shed 1 base, J shed 7 bases, and the junction held 8 bases outside the gene matches. CDR3 length: 17 residues. Germline assignment: CDR1 MGHRA and CDR2 YSYEKL. CDR3 coding DNA: TGCGCCAGCAGCCAAGTTAGAGGGACTAGCGGTCGCGGGGAGCTGTTTTTT. The encoded protein is CASSQVRGTSGRGELFF.

The chain uses TRBV25-1 and TRBJ2-7; D is uncertain. Trimming left V 3 bases short and J 2 bases short, with 8 bases between. The CDR3 sequence is 13 residues long. The germline V gene encodes CDR1 MGHDK and CDR2 SYGVNS. Written as DNA, the CDR3 is TGTGCCAGCAGTGAGCCGGTCACCTACGAGCAGTACTTC. Translated, it gives CASSEPVTYEQYF.

The gene calls are TRBV30 and TRBJ1-4; D gene ambiguous. Germline values: CDR1 GTSNPN, CDR2 SVGIG (reference sequence). Trimming removed 5 bases at V and 5 bases at J, with 12 bases between. CDR3 size: 13 residues. The CDR3 is CAWSGQSNEKLFF. CDR3 coding DNA: TGTGCCTGGTCTGGCCAGTCCAATGAAAAACTGTTTTTT.

The CDR3 loop is CASCPSGSSYEQYF. The CDR3 bases are TGTGCCAGTTGTCCTAGCGGTAGCTCCTACGAGCAGTACTTC. V usage is TRBV19 and J usage is TRBJ2-7, with TRBD2 identical over 7 bases. The CDR3 is 14 amino acids. The germline V gene has CDR1 LNHDA and CDR2 SQIVND (reference sequence). J lost 0 bases, V lost 8 bases, and 7 bases had no gene match.

The V gene is TRBV10-2, the J gene TRBJ2-5; D perhaps matches TRBD2 (6 bases). Between the trimmed V and J ends, which lost 3 bases and 4 bases, there was a span of 18 bases. Germline CDR1 reads WSHSY; CDR2 reads SAAADI. This CDR3 has 16 residues. CDR3 in amino acids: CASSEAGLSNRETQYF. The CDR3 nucleotides are TGCGCCAGCAGTGAAGCGGGCCTATCGAACCGAGAGACCCAGTACTTC.